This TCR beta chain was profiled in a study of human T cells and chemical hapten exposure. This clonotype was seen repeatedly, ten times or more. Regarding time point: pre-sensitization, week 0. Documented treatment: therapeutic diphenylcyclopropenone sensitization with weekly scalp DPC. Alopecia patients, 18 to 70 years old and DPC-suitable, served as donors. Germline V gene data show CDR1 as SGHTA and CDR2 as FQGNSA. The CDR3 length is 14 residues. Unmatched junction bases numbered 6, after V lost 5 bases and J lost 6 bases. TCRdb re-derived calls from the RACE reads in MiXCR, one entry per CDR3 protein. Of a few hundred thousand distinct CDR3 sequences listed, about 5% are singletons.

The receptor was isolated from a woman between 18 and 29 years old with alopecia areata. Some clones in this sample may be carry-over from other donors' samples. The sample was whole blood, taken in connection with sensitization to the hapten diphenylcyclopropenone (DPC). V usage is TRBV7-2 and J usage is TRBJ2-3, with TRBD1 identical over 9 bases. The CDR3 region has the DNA TGTGCCAGCAGCCGGGACAGGGATCGTGATACGCAGTATTTT. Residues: CASSRDRDRDTQYF.